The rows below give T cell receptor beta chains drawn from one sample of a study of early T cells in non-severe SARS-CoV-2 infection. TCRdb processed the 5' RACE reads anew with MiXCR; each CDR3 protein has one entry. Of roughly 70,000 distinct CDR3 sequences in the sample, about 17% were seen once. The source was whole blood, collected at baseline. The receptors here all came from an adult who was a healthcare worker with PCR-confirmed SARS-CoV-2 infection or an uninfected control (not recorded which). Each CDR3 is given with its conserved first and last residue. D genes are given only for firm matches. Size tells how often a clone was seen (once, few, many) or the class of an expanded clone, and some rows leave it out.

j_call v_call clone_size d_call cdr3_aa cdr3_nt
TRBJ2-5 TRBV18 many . CASSYLGRGETQYF TGTGCCAGCTCATACCTCGGACGAGGAGAGACCCAGTACTTC
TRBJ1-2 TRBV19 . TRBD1 CASSRGLSNYGYTF TGTGCCTCCTCGAGGGGGCTGTCTAACTATGGCTACACCTTC
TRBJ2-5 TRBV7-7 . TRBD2 CASSLDGGAQETQYF TGTGCCAGCAGCTTAGACGGGGGGGCCCAAGAGACCCAGTACTTC
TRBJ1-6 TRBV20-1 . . CSAPNQGSSYNSPLHF TGCAGTGCCCCCAACCAGGGGAGCTCCTATAATTCACCCCTCCACTTT
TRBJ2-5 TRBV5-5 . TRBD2 CASSQGQGLADGGEETQYF TGTGCCAGCAGCCAGGGACAGGGACTAGCGGACGGCGGGGAAGAGACCCAGTACTTC
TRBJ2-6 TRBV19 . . CASNPQRQGRDSGANVLTF TGTGCCAGTAACCCTCAACGGCAGGGGAGGGACTCTGGGGCCAACGTCCTGACTTTC
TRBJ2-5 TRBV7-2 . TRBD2 CASSLALAGTQQGTQYF TGTGCCAGCAGCTTAGCCCTAGCGGGTACGCAGCAAGGGACCCAGTACTTC
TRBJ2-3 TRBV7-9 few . CASSVQGGTDTQYF TGTGCCAGCAGCGTACAGGGCGGGACAGATACGCAGTATTTT
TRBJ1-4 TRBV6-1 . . CASRGRPASNEKLFF TGTGCCAGCAGAGGACGGCCCGCTTCGAATGAAAAACTGTTTTTT
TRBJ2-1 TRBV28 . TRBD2 CASRVGGAPYNEQFF TGTGCCAGCAGGGTCGGGGGGGCCCCCTACAATGAGCAGTTCTTC
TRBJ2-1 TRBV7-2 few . CASSIGKAYNEQFF TGTGCCAGCAGCATCGGGAAAGCCTACAATGAGCAGTTCTTC
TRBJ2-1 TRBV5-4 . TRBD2 CASSRTSGQYNEQFF TGTGCCAGCAGTCGGACTAGCGGACAGTACAATGAGCAGTTCTTC
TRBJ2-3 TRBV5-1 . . CASSLRTLETDTQYF TGCGCCAGCAGCCTCCGGACGTTAGAAACAGATACGCAGTATTTT
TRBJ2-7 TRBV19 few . CASSIAFSYEQYF TGTGCCAGTAGTATAGCGTTCTCCTACGAGCAGTACTTC
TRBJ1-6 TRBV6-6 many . CASSSTDRDNSPLHF TGTGCCAGCAGTTCGACGGACAGAGACAATTCACCCCTCCACTTT
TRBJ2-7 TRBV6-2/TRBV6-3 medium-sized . CASTQGVGSYEQYF TGTGCCAGCACCCAGGGCGTCGGGAGCTACGAGCAGTACTTC
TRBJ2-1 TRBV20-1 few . CSATLWAYNEQFF TGCAGTGCTACTCTCTGGGCATACAATGAGCAGTTCTTC
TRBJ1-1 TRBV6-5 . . CASSYRGLEAFF TGTGCCAGCAGTTATCGGGGGCTTGAAGCTTTCTTT
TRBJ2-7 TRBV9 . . CASSDGLGTQQYF TGTGCCAGCAGCGACGGATTAGGGACCCAGCAGTACTTC
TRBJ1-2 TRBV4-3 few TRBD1 CASSRTGGGYTF TGCGCCAGCAGCAGGACAGGGGGCGGCTACACCTTC
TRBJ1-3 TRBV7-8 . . CASSRSTAGNTIYF TGTGCCAGCAGCCGGTCAACGGCTGGAAACACCATATATTTT
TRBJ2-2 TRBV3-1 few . CASSQVPGELFF TGTGCCAGCAGCCAAGTCCCGGGGGAGCTGTTTTTT
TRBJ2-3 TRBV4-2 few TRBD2 CASSQDWRGTGNTQYF TGTGCCAGCAGCCAAGATTGGCGGGGGACGGGGAATACGCAGTATTTT
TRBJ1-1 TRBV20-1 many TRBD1 CSARDLQAGGFEAFF TGCAGTGCTAGAGATCTTCAGGCAGGGGGATTTGAAGCTTTCTTT
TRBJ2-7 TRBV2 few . CASSGRDTSLEQYF TGTGCCAGCAGTGGCCGGGACACAAGCCTCGAGCAGTACTTC
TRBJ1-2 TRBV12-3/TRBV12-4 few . CASSRGRSYYGYTF TGTGCCAGCAGTCGGGGACGGAGTTACTATGGCTACACCTTC
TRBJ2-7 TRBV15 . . CATRSGFGYEQYF TGTGCCACCAGGTCAGGATTTGGCTACGAGCAGTACTTC
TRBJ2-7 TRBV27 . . CASSFEPFSYEQYF TGTGCCAGCAGTTTCGAACCGTTCTCCTACGAGCAGTACTTC
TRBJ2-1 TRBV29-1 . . CSVEVPRVTSYNEQFF TGCAGCGTTGAAGTTCCTAGGGTCACCTCCTACAATGAGCAGTTCTTC
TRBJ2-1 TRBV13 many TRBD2 CASSFRTSGLNEQFF TGTGCCAGCAGCTTTCGGACTAGCGGTTTAAATGAGCAGTTCTTC
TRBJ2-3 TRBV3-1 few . CASSQDVWALTDTQYF TGTGCCAGCAGCCAAGATGTCTGGGCACTTACAGATACGCAGTATTTT
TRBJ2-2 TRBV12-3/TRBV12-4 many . CASSLTQGDTGELFF TGTGCCAGCAGTTTAACGCAGGGTGACACCGGGGAGCTGTTTTTT
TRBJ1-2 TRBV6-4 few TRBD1 CASSNPPGGGHGNYGYTF TGTGCCAGCAGCAACCCCCCGGGAGGGGGCCACGGAAACTATGGCTACACCTTC
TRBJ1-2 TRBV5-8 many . CASSRRTWTDKKSYGYTF TGTGCCAGCAGCCGACGTACCTGGACAGACAAGAAGTCCTATGGCTACACCTTC
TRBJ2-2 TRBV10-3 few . CAISLRGTGELFF TGTGCCATCAGTCTAAGGGGCACCGGGGAGCTGTTTTTT
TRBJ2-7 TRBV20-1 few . CSAPRGTTYEQYF TGCAGTGCCCCCCGCGGGACCACCTACGAGCAGTACTTC
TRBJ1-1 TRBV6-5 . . CASSYRPTYEAFF TGTGCCAGCAGTTACCGGCCTACCTATGAAGCTTTCTTT
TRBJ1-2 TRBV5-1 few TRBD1 CASSLSRIGTGRSYTF TGCGCCAGCAGCTTGAGCCGGATCGGGACAGGGAGGAGCTACACCTTC
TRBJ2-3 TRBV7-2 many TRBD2 CASSLSGTSGNYAQYF TGTGCCAGCAGCTTATCCGGGACTAGCGGGAACTATGCGCAGTATTTT
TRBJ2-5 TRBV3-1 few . CASSQVETQYF TGTGCCAGCAGCCAAGTAGAGACCCAGTACTTC
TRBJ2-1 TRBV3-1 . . CVSSSGTARGEQFF TGTGTCAGCAGCTCTGGGACCGCCCGTGGTGAGCAGTTCTTC
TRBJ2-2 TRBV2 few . CASSEVPGTGELFF TGTGCCAGCAGTGAAGTCCCGGGCACCGGGGAGCTGTTTTTT
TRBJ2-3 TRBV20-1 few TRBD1 CSARKGQGKDTQYF TGCAGTGCTAGGAAGGGACAGGGTAAAGATACGCAGTATTTT
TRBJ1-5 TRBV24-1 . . CATSESGAYSNQPQHF TGTGCCACCAGTGAATCGGGAGCTTATAGCAATCAGCCCCAGCATTTT
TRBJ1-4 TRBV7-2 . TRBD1 CASSSDRGRNEKLFF TGTGCCAGCAGCTCTGACAGGGGGCGAAATGAAAAACTGTTTTTT
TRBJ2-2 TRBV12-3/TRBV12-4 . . CASNPQGQTTGELFF TGTGCCAGCAACCCCCAGGGGCAGACCACCGGGGAGCTGTTTTTT
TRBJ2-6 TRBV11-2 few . CASSLEGGTGANVLTF TGTGCCAGCAGCTTAGAGGGTGGAACTGGGGCCAACGTCCTGACTTTC
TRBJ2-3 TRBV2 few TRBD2 CASTTSGRTSTDTQYF TGTGCCAGCACGACTAGCGGGAGGACCAGCACAGATACGCAGTATTTT
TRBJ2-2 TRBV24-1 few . CATSETGTANTGELFF TGTGCCACCAGTGAAACCGGGACCGCGAACACCGGGGAGCTGTTTTTT
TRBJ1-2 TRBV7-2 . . CASSPRQGRINYGYTF TGTGCCAGCAGCCCGAGGCAGGGGCGTATCAACTATGGCTACACCTTC